The T cell receptor beta chain described here comes from a study of T cell responses to AZD1222 COVID-19 vaccine. Germline trimming cut 0 bases from V and 0 bases from J; bases unmatched to any gene: 11. Germline values: CDR1 LGHNA, CDR2 YSLEER. This CDR3 has 20 amino acids. Clones were read by immunoSEQ multiplex PCR, and TCRdb kept only the in-frame ones, dropping some. The sample records about 84,000 clones, 86% being singletons. Study-level findings and limits: Donors skewed white British and female; clonal diversity was possibly underestimated. Seropositive status at baseline applied to only five or six AZD1222 recipients.

On this clone itself: Antigen: not known.

Second doses at about 4 or about 12 weeks were pooled. The chain carries TRBV4-3 and TRBJ2-1; the match to TRBD2 covers 10 bases. This specimen was peripheral blood, taken 28 days after the second AZD1222 dose. The clonotype originates from an adult who received the AZD1222 COVID-19 vaccine. For the CDR3, the DNA is TGCGCCAGCAGCCAAGAGGCGGGGACTAGCGCTCAAAGCTCCTACAATGAGCAGTTCTTC. Translation gives CASSQEAGTSAQSSYNEQFF.